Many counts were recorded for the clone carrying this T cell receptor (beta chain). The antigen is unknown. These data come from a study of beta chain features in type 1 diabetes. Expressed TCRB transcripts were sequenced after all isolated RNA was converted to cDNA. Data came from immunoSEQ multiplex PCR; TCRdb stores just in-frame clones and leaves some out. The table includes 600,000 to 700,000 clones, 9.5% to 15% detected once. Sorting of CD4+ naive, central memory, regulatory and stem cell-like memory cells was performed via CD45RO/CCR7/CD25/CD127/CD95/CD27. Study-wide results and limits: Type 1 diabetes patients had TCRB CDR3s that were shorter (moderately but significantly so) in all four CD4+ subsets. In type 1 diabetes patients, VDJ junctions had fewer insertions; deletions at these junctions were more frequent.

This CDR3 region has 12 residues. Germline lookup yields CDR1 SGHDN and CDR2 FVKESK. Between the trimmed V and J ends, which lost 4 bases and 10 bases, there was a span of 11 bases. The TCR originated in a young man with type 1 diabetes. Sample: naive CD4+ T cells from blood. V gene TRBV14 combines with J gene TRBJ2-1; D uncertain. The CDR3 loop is CASSRGETEQFF. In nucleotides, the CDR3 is TGTGCCAGCAGCCGGGGTGAAACAGAGCAGTTCTTC.